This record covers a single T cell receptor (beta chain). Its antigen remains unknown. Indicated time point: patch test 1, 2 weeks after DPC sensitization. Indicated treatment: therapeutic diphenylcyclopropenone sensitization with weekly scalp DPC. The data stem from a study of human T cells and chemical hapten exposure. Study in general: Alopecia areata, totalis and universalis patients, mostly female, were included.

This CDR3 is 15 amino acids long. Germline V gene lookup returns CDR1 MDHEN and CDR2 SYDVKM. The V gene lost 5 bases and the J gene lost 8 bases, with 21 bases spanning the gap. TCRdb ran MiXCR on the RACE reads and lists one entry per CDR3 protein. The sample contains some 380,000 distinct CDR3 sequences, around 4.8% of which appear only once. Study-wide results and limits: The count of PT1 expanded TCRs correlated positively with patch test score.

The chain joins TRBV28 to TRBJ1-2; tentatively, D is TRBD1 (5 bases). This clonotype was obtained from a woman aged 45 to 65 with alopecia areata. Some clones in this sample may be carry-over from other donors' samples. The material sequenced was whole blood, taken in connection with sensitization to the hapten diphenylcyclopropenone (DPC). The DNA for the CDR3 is TGTGCCAGCAGTACTCCCCCAGGGCGTCCCTTAGGCTACACCTTC. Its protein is CASSTPPGRPLGYTF.